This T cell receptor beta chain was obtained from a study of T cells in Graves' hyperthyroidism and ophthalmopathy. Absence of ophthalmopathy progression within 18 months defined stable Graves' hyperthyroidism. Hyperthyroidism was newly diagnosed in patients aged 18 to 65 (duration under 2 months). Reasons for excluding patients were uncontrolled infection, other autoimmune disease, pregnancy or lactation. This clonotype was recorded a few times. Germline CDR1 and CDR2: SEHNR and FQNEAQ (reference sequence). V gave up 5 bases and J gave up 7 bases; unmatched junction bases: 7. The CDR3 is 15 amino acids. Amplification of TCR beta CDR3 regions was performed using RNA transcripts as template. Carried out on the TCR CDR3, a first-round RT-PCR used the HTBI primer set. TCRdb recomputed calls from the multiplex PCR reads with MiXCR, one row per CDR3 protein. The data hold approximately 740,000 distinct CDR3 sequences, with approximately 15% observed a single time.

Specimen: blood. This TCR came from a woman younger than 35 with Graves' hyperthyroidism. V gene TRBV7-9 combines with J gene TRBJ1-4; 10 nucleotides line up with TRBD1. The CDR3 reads CASSQGGTGAEKLFF. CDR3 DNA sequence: TGTGCCAGCAGCCAGGGGGGGACAGGGGCTGAAAAACTGTTTTTT.